The 14 T cell receptor beta chains below come from one sample, sequenced in a study of T-cell reconstitution after alpha-beta-depleted transplantation in children. The TCRbeta library was prepared with unique molecular identifiers. TCRdb analysed the PCR reads with MiXCR anew, one entry per CDR3 protein. The sample carries under 850,000 distinct CDR3 sequences, about an eighth recorded once. Source: PBMCs, taken before TCRalphabeta/CD19-depleted stem cell transplant. These receptor sequences come from a girl aged 2 to 9 with congenital amegakaryocytic thrombocytopenia, due to receive a stem cell transplant.

The CDR3 loop reads CASSYSGGAGDEQFF. As DNA, the CDR3 is TGTGCCAGCAGTTACTCAGGAGGGGCTGGCGATGAGCAGTTCTTC. V and J are TRBV6-2 or TRBV6-3 and TRBJ2-1; the D gene is possibly TRBD2 (6 bases). Germline V lookup: CDR1 MNHEY, CDR2 SVGEGT. The ends were cut back, 0 bases at V and 8 bases at J, with 14 bases in the middle. The CDR3 is 15 amino acids.

This clonotype has a count of ten or more. This chain uses TRBV7-2 with TRBJ2-5, with 7 bases aligning to TRBD2. In germline, CDR1 is SGHTA, CDR2 FQGNSA. The CDR3 length is 14 residues. V trimming: 6 bases; J trimming: 2 bases; junction bases outside the gene matches: 6. CDR3 coding DNA: TGTGCCAGCAGACCCGGACTAGTACAAGAGACCCAGTACTTC. It translates to CASRPGLVQETQYF.

Many counts were recorded for this clonotype. The CDR3 DNA reads TGCGCCAGCAGCTTTCGGACCCTGAGCACTGAAGCTTTCTTT. Translating gives CASSFRTLSTEAFF. The chain uses TRBV5-1 and TRBJ1-1; D is undetermined. Germline V gives CDR1 SGHRS, CDR2 YFSETQ. The CDR3 is made up of 14 amino acids. Trimming left V 2 bases short and J 4 bases short, with 12 bases between.

This clonotype was observed at least ten times. This chain connects TRBV12-3 or TRBV12-4 to TRBJ2-1; D is ambiguous. This CDR3 region has 13 residues. The V and J ends lost 6 bases and 15 bases respectively, with 21 bases between them. The CDR3 spells CASSLDGAFWPFF. In DNA form, the CDR3 reads TGTGCCAGCAGCCTGGACGGAGCTTTTTGGCCGTTCTTC.

The genes are TRBV2 and TRBJ2-7; 14 bases match TRBD2. The V segment lost 1 base and the J segment 3 bases; nucleotides outside the gene matches: 5. CDR3 length: 17 amino acids. Germline V gene sequence: CDR1 SNHLY, CDR2 FYNNEI. The CDR3 nucleotides are TGTGCCAGCAGTGAAGAGACTAGCGGGAGGGGGTACTACGAGCAGTACTTC. Protein product: CASSEETSGRGYYEQYF.

There are a few counts of this clonotype. This chain joins TRBV19 and TRBJ2-2, with 11 bases matching TRBD2. From germline, CDR1 is LNHDA and CDR2 SQIVND (reference sequence). This CDR3 comprises 14 residues. V dropped 10 bases and J dropped 4; count of bases not matched to a gene: 5. DNA of the CDR3: TGTGCCATTAGCGGGAGGGTTGGCACCGGGGAGCTGTTTTTT. This sequence encodes CAISGRVGTGELFF.

In this sample, this clonotype turned up many times. The rearrangement links TRBV12-3 or TRBV12-4 to TRBJ1-5; 7 bases align to TRBD1. J gave up 3 bases and V 3 bases, and 5 bases lay outside the gene matches. The CDR3 spans 15 residues. CDR3 in DNA: TGTGCCAGCAGTTTTGGGGACAGCGTCAATCAGCCCCAGCATTTT. This codes for CASSFGDSVNQPQHF.

This clonotype was seen more than once but under ten times. The chain couples TRBV20-1 to TRBJ2-5; the match to TRBD2 covers 10 bases. CDR1 DFQATT and CDR2 SNEGSKA come from the germline V gene (reference sequence). The CDR3 spans 16 residues. J lost 5 bases, V lost 0 bases, and 9 bases had no gene match. The CDR3 coding sequence is TGCAGTGCTAGAGATCTAGTGCTAGCGGGAGACGAGACCCAGTACTTC. Its protein is CSARDLVLAGDETQYF.

The chain carries TRBV28 and TRBJ2-5; D not certain. The CDR3 has 15 residues. V was shortened by 3 bases and J by 4 bases, with 15 bases between the two germline ends. Germline assignment: CDR1 MDHEN and CDR2 SYDVKM. The CDR3 protein is CASSFRFSARETQYF. CDR3 in DNA: TGTGCCAGCAGTTTTAGGTTTAGTGCGCGAGAGACCCAGTACTTC.

At least ten counts were recorded for this clonotype. This chain links TRBV7-9 with TRBJ2-2; D unclear. With 2 bases removed from V and 0 bases from J, the gap between germline ends came to 7 bases. CDR3 length: 15 amino acids. CDR1 is SEHNR and CDR2 is FQNEAQ in the germline V gene (reference sequence). The DNA of the CDR3 is TGTGCCAGCAGCTTACCTGTCGCGAACACCGGGGAGCTGTTTTTT. This sequence encodes CASSLPVANTGELFF. The full variable domain, with the rest looked up from reference TRBV7-9 and TRBJ2-2, is DTGVSQNPRHKITKRGQNVTFRCDPISEHNRLYWYRQTLGQGPEFLTYFQNEAQLEKSRLLSDRFSAERPKGSFSTLEIQRTEQGDSAMYLCASSLPVANTGELFFGEGSRLTVL.

V and J are TRBV7-8 and TRBJ2-7, with TRBD1 identical over 7 bases. CDR3 length: 15 amino acids. Germline CDR1 reads SGHVS; CDR2 reads FQNEAQ. J gave up 4 bases and V 3 bases, and 9 bases lay outside the gene matches. The CDR3 loop is CASSLGTATPYEQYF. In DNA form, the CDR3 reads TGTGCCAGCAGCTTGGGGACAGCAACACCTTACGAGCAGTACTTC.

This clonotype was found many times. This sequence joins TRBV20-1 and TRBJ2-1; 8 bases match TRBD2. Germline V CDR1 and CDR2: DFQATT, SNEGSKA (reference sequence). The CDR3 runs to 16 residues. J lost 3 bases, V lost 1 base, and 8 bases had no gene match. The CDR3 region is CSARAPRAGGYNEQFF. The CDR3 coding sequence is TGCAGTGCTAGAGCTCCCCGGGCGGGGGGCTACAATGAGCAGTTCTTC.

The chain recombines TRBV27 with TRBJ2-3, with 8 bases that match TRBD2. The CDR3 is 16 residues long. The trim removed 5 bases at V and 5 bases at J, leaving 12 bases unmatched. The germline V gene encodes CDR1 MNHEY and CDR2 SMNVEV (reference sequence). The CDR3 nucleotides are TGTGCCAGCAGTCGCCGTCTGGCGGGAGGCTTAGATACGCAGTATTTT. Its translation is CASSRRLAGGLDTQYF.

This rearrangement joins TRBV28 to TRBJ2-1, with TRBD2 identical over 12 bases. Germline assignment: CDR1 MDHEN and CDR2 SYDVKM. V lost 6 bases and J lost 8; bases outside the gene matches: 8. The CDR3 has 15 residues. The CDR3 here is CASSLTSGRRYEQFF. CDR3 bases: TGTGCCAGCAGCCTCACTAGCGGGAGGAGGTATGAGCAGTTCTTC.